This T cell receptor (beta chain) came from a study of Graves' ophthalmopathy and Graves' hyperthyroidism. Findings of the study overall: Its predictions of ophthalmopathy progression gave the model almost 71% sensitivity and 72% to 75% specificity. Detected in blood as well were most expanded thyroid clonotypes with frequency above 0.001.

Scientists amplified the TCR beta CDR3 regions from RNA transcripts. First-round RT-PCR used HTBI primers; second-round multiplex PCR followed. TCRdb independently ran MiXCR on the multiplex PCR reads; one entry per CDR3 protein. The sample carries over 650,000 distinct CDR3 sequences, about 40% recorded once. Reliance was placed on clinical symptoms, serum thyroxine, TRAb, thyroid ultrasound and orbital computed tomography for diagnosis. In the case of this clonotype: What it binds is not known. A much larger clonotype is one base distant, so this may be a read error. No conserved phenylalanine or tryptophan ends this CDR3, so it is likely a read error.

CDR3 length: 15 residues. CDR1 is SGHTA, CDR2 FQGTGA, per germline. This receptor was obtained from an adult man with Graves' ophthalmopathy. The specimen sequenced was peripheral blood. The genes are TRBV7-3 and TRBJ1-2, with D possibly TRBD1 on 6 matching bases. The CDR3, as DNA: TGCGCCAGCAGCCAACCGGACAGTCCTAACTATGGCTACACCTCC. It yields the protein CASSQPDSPNYGYTS.